The 10 T cell receptor beta chains below all came from one sample that was sequenced in a study of T cells in women clearing cervical HPV infection. This table comes from immunoSEQ multiplex PCR, and its TCRdb copy is limited to in-frame clones, with some not included. This sample's table reports 45,000 to 55,000 clones. The sample taken for sequencing was blood buffy coat. The receptors stem from a woman between 18 and 75 years old with a cervical HPV16 infection that either progressed to CIN3+ or cleared (not recorded which).

The CDR3 sequence: CASTEKPTGVLRQPQHF. The DNA read from the CDR3 is TGTGCCAGCACCGAAAAACCGACAGGGGTACTAAGGCAGCCC. The chain carries TRBV6-2 or TRBV6-3 and TRBJ1-5; 8 nucleotides match TRBD1. The observed sequence ends 3 residues before the CDR3 terminus, with the missing tail filled in from the germline J gene. The length of the CDR3 is 17 residues. V lost 7 bases and J lost 7; bases outside the gene matches: 18. CDR1 is MNHEY and CDR2 is SVGEGT in the germline V gene.

A note on this clone: The read ends 3 residues before the CDR3 terminus; that terminus is restored from the germline J gene. V is TRBV5-1 and J is TRBJ2-3; maybe TRBD1 (5 bases). V gave up 6 bases and J gave up 2 bases, with 13 bases separating them. From germline, CDR1 is SGHRS and CDR2 YFSETQ. The CDR3 runs 14 residues. The DNA read from the CDR3 is TGCGCCAGCAAACAGGATATTAACACAGATACG. It encodes CASKQDINTDT. The full-length CDR3 reads as CASKQDINTDTQYF. Full variable domain (rest looked up from reference TRBV5-1 and TRBJ2-3): KAGVTQTPRYLIKTRGQQVTLSCSPISGHRSVSWYQQTPGQGLQFLFEYFSETQRNKGNFPGRFSGRQFSNSRSEMNVSTLELGDSALYLCASKQDINTDTQYFGPGTRLTVL.

In the case of this clone: The CDR3 extends 3 residues past the end of the read, so its final part is completed from the germline J gene. V and J are TRBV19 and TRBJ1-5; D not certain. The V gene's germline CDR1 is LNHDA and CDR2 SQIVND (reference sequence). With 4 bases removed from V and 0 bases from J, the gap between germline ends came to 10 bases. This CDR3 spans 15 amino acids. The covered CDR3 bases are TGTGCCAGTAGTAAAACACGAGATAGCAATCAGCCC. Translation gives CASSKTRDSNQP. The full CDR3 protein reads CASSKTRDSNQPQHF.

A remark on this clone: The read finishes 3 residues shy of the CDR3 end, and the germline J gene is used to complete it. The chain couples TRBV7-8 to TRBJ2-7, with D perhaps TRBD1 (6 bases). The CDR3 contains 15 residues. V was shortened by 2 bases and J by 5 bases, with 16 bases between the two germline ends. In germline, CDR1 is SGHVS, CDR2 FQNEAQ. This CDR3 is CASSLPTGIRNEQYF. The sequenced part of the CDR3 DNA is TGTGCCAGCAGCTTACCCACAGGGATCAGGAACGAG.

For this clone: The read ends 3 residues early relative to the CDR3; the germline J gene fills the gap. V usage is TRBV7-9 and J usage is TRBJ2-7, with D possibly TRBD1 on 6 matching bases. The CDR3 contains 13 residues. Germline V gene lookup returns CDR1 SEHNR and CDR2 FQNEAQ (reference sequence). Deletions cut 2 bases from V and 4 bases from J, with 9 bases between. The part of the CDR3 DNA that was read is TGTGCCAGCAGCTTATTAGGGGGATACGAG. This translates into CASSLLGGYE. The whole CDR3 protein is CASSLLGGYEQYF.

Concerning this clone: The read terminates 3 residues ahead of where the CDR3 ends, so the germline J gene completes it. The chain couples TRBV27 to TRBJ2-3; TRBD2 is a possible D gene (5 bases). The germline V gene has CDR1 MNHEY and CDR2 SMNVEV (reference sequence). Trimming pared 3 bases from V and 4 bases from J, leaving 14 bases between. This CDR3 spans 15 amino acids. CDR3 sequence reads: CASSLLAINPDTQYF. The sequenced CDR3 bases are TGTGCCAGCAGTTTGCTAGCCATCAATCCAGATACG.

In the case of this clone: The read gets to within 3 residues of the CDR3 end, and the germline J gene fills in the rest. The genes are TRBV5-1 and TRBJ2-7; D not certain. CDR1 SGHRS and CDR2 YFSETQ come from the germline V gene. The CDR3 is made up of 14 amino acids. V was cut by 0 bases and J by 2 bases, with 9 bases left in between. Partial CDR3 DNA: TGCGCCAGCAGCTTGGGACCGGGTACCTACGAG. It specifies CASSLGPGTYE. The full CDR3 protein is CASSLGPGTYEQYF.

A note on this clone: The read terminates 3 residues ahead of where the CDR3 ends, so the germline J gene completes it. The J gene is TRBJ1-1, the V gene TRBV18, with no clear D. The germline CDR1 and CDR2 sequences are KGHSH and LQKENI. V was trimmed by 2 bases and J by 1 base, leaving 11 bases between them. This CDR3 comprises 15 residues. CDR3 loop: CASSPGGWANTEAFF. Incomplete CDR3 DNA: TGTGCCAGCTCACCAGGAGGCTGGGCGAACACTGAA.

As to this clone: Read coverage stops 3 residues before the CDR3 terminus; the germline J gene supplies the remainder. J is TRBJ2-1 and V is TRBV7-3; 7 bases fit TRBD2. V shed 2 bases, J shed 8 bases, and the junction held 9 bases outside the gene matches. The CDR3 runs 15 residues. Germline CDR1 SGHTA, CDR2 FQGTGA. CDR3 bases read: TGTGCCAGCAGCTTAGGACTAGTCGGGGTCGATGAG. Amino acid sequence: CASSLGLVGVDE. The whole CDR3 reads CASSLGLVGVDEQFF.

Concerning this clone itself: The read stops 3 residues short of the end of the CDR3; the missing end is completed from the germline J gene. This rearrangement joins TRBV5-1 to TRBJ1-5; perhaps TRBD1 as D (6 bases). V shed 7 bases and J shed 3 bases, with 17 bases lying between them. In germline, CDR1 is SGHRS, CDR2 YFSETQ. This CDR3 spans 15 amino acids. Incomplete CDR3 DNA: TGCGCCAGCCGACCGACCGACAGGATCAATCAGCCC. The encoded protein is CASRPTDRINQP. The full CDR3 protein is CASRPTDRINQPQHF.